Reported below is one T cell receptor beta chain. V was pared by 7 bases and J by 5 bases, with 9 bases of the junction left unmatched. CDR1 and CDR2 (germline): MNHEY, SMNVEV (reference sequence). The CDR3 runs 15 residues. The data were taken from a study of OX40 agonist ivuxolimab in advanced cancers. Data came from immunoSEQ multiplex PCR; TCRdb stores just in-frame clones and leaves some out. The profile covers over 75,000 clones, with around 90% appearing a single time and 1.5% to 2% taken by the ten largest. The sample here was CD4+ or CD8+ T cells sorted from blood, taken in a trial of the OX40 agonist ivuxolimab. V usage is TRBV27 and J usage is TRBJ2-3, with TRBD2 matching over 10 bases. The TCR was taken from an adult with an advanced solid tumor such as melanoma, head and neck, liver or kidney cancer. This CDR3 reads CASTFSGRAGDTQYF. As DNA, the CDR3 is TGTGCCAGCACCTTCAGCGGGAGGGCCGGAGATACGCAGTATTTT.